This is a list of T cell receptor beta chains from one sample in a study of T cells in Graves' hyperthyroidism and ophthalmopathy. TCRdb used MiXCR to reprocess the multiplex PCR reads, holding one entry per CDR3 protein. Of roughly 300,000 distinct CDR3 sequences in the sample, 18% were seen once. Input material: blood. These receptors were obtained from a woman aged 45-65 years with Graves' hyperthyroidism. Each CDR3 is given with its conserved first and last residue. D genes are given only for firm matches. Part of the rows lack a size; the others show once, few, many or a class for expanded clones.

>TRBD1|.|TRBJ2-2|TRBV19
CASSTGAGELFF
TGTGCCAGTAGCACAGGGGCCGGGGAGCTGTTTTTT
>TRBD1|.|TRBJ1-4|TRBV5-1
CASSFDRGLVDEKLFF
TGCGCCAGCAGCTTTGACAGGGGGCTTGTGGATGAAAAACTGTTTTTT
>.|.|TRBJ1-4|TRBV7-9
CASSESQNEKLFF
TGTGCCAGCAGCGAGAGTCAGAATGAAAAACTGTTTTTT
>TRBD2|many|TRBJ2-1|TRBV5-1
CASSLSGGSRYNEQFF
TGCGCCAGCAGCTTGTCCGGCGGGAGTCGGTACAATGAGCAGTTCTTC
>TRBD2|.|TRBJ2-3|TRBV4-1
CASSLGLAGRVNTQYF
TGCGCCAGCAGCCTCGGACTAGCGGGGAGGGTCAATACGCAGTATTTT
>.|few|TRBJ1-1|TRBV7-2
CASSSFGGTEAFF
TGTGCCAGCAGCTCGTTTGGTGGCACTGAAGCTTTCTTT
>.|many|TRBJ2-1|TRBV5-1
CASKGEVEQFF
TGCGCCAGCAAAGGGGAGGTTGAGCAGTTCTTC
>.|many|TRBJ2-5|TRBV12-3/TRBV12-4
CASSLSPQVGVETQYF
TGTGCCAGCAGTTTATCCCCACAGGTTGGGGTGGAGACCCAGTACTTC
>TRBD2|few|TRBJ2-1|TRBV6-1
CASRRTSGAAYNEQFF
TGTGCCAGCAGACGGACTAGCGGGGCCGCCTACAATGAGCAGTTCTTC
>TRBD2|.|TRBJ2-3|TRBV7-9
CASSLGREGQDTQYF
TGTGCCAGCAGCTTGGGGCGGGAGGGCCAAGATACGCAGTATTTT
>TRBD1|many|TRBJ1-1|TRBV3-1
CASSPRGLGTEAFF
TGTGCCAGCAGCCCCAGGGGGCTTGGCACTGAAGCTTTCTTT
>.|many|TRBJ1-2|TRBV3-1
CASSPANYGYTF
TGTGCCAGCAGCCCAGCTAACTATGGCTACACCTTC
>.|.|TRBJ1-5|TRBV28
CASSAVGGQPQHF
TGTGCCAGCAGCGCAGTGGGGGGTCAGCCCCAGCATTTT
>TRBD1|few|TRBJ2-5|TRBV2
CASSERDRGRKETQYF
TGTGCCAGCAGTGAAAGGGACAGGGGGCGGAAAGAGACCCAGTACTTC
>.|many|TRBJ1-6|TRBV7-2
CASSSPGGGGSSPLHF
TGTGCCAGCAGCTCGCCGGGCGGGGGTGGTAGTTCACCCCTCCACTTT
>.|.|TRBJ2-1|TRBV5-6
CASSPSPVDNEQFF
TGTGCCAGCAGCCCCAGCCCCGTAGACAATGAGCAGTTCTTC
>TRBD1|many|TRBJ1-5|TRBV2
CASSRQGGSNQPQHF
TGTGCCAGCTCTAGACAGGGAGGGAGCAATCAGCCCCAGCATTTT
>TRBD2|few|TRBJ2-1|TRBV14
CASSPLAGVHNEQFF
TGTGCCAGCAGCCCACTAGCGGGAGTCCACAATGAGCAGTTCTTC
>.|.|TRBJ2-2|TRBV5-1
CASSGQGVTGELFF
TGCGCCAGCAGCGGCCAGGGAGTCACCGGGGAGCTGTTTTTT
>.|.|TRBJ1-4|TRBV28
CASSLPLVGEEEKLFF
TGTGCCAGCAGTTTACCTCTGGTGGGAGAGGAGGAAAAACTGTTTTTT
>TRBD2|many|TRBJ2-7|TRBV28
CASSLYLSSGRIYEQYF
TGTGCCAGCAGTTTATACCTTTCTAGCGGGAGGATCTACGAGCAGTACTTC
>TRBD1|many|TRBJ2-7|TRBV18
CASSFARTGPNEQYF
TGTGCCAGCTCATTCGCTAGGACAGGGCCCAACGAGCAGTACTTC